One sample yielded the 5 T cell receptor beta chains listed below, sequenced in a study of shared clonotypes between healthy human individuals. Sequencing used immunoSEQ multiplex PCR; TCRdb keeps in-frame clones, though not all of them. Among fewer than 200,000 clones listed, approximately 92% were seen once. The specimen sequenced was naive CD4+ T cells sorted from blood. Subset denoted: CD45RA+ positively selected. These receptor sequences come from a woman in her twenties or thirties in good health.

The V call is TRBV5-4, the J call TRBJ2-6; the match to TRBD1 covers 10 bases. Germline trimming cut 0 bases from V and 3 bases from J; bases unmatched to any gene: 6. Germline CDR1 and CDR2: SGHNT and YYREEE (reference sequence). The CDR3 totals 18 residues. CDR3 sequence reads: CASSLAGTGVSGANVLTF. CDR3 in DNA: TGTGCCAGCAGCTTGGCCGGGACAGGGGTAAGTGGGGCCAACGTCCTGACTTTC.

The chain carries TRBV28 and TRBJ2-2; 10 nucleotides agree with TRBD2. After removal of 6 bases from V and 6 bases from J, the junction contained 16 bases not matched to a gene. CDR1 is MDHEN, CDR2 SYDVKM, per germline. The CDR3 loop spans 18 amino acids. In nucleotides, the CDR3 is TGTGCCAGCAGCAGTTTCGAGGTGCTAGCGGGAGTCGCCGGGGAGCTGTTTTTT. Translation gives CASSSFEVLAGVAGELFF.

The chain uses TRBV29-1 and TRBJ1-1; D gene ambiguous. The V end lost 4 bases, the J end lost 1 base, and 7 bases lay between the germline ends. The V gene's germline CDR1 is SQVTM and CDR2 ANQGSEA. There are 12 residues in the CDR3. The CDR3 DNA reads as TGCAGCGTTGCTACTCAGAACACTGAAGCTTTCTTT. This codes for CSVATQNTEAFF.

The V and J genes are TRBV18 and TRBJ1-1; D is possibly TRBD1 (6 bases). The CDR3 runs to 17 residues. Germline CDR1 reads KGHSH; CDR2 reads LQKENI. V lost 1 base and J lost 0, with 15 bases in between. In nucleotides, the CDR3 is TGTGCCAGCTCACCACGCAGGGACAACTTCCTGAACACTGAAGCTTTCTTT. Encoded protein: CASSPRRDNFLNTEAFF.

The chain is built from TRBV2 and TRBJ1-1; D is uncertain. This CDR3 has 14 residues. Germline CDR1 reads SNHLY; CDR2 reads FYNNEI. With 4 bases removed from V and 4 bases from J, the gap between germline ends came to 13 bases. The CDR3 DNA sequence: TGTGCCAGCAGTGCGGCAGAAGCTATCACTGAAGCTTTCTTT. This translates into CASSAAEAITEAFF.